The 25 T cell receptor beta chains given below trace back to one sample, sequenced in a study of T cell responses to AZD1222 COVID-19 vaccine. Clones were read by immunoSEQ multiplex PCR, and TCRdb kept only the in-frame ones, dropping some. This table has around 160,000 clones, around 92% appearing once. The material was peripheral blood, obtained 28 days after the second AZD1222 dose. These receptors were taken from an adult who received the AZD1222 COVID-19 vaccine.

The rearrangement links TRBV5-1 to TRBJ1-2; TRBD1 aligns across 11 bases. This CDR3 has 15 residues. Germline assignment: CDR1 SGHRS and CDR2 YFSETQ. V was pared by 4 bases and J by 5 bases, with 7 bases of the junction left unmatched. The DNA of the CDR3 is TGCGCCAGCAGCCCAGGACAGGGGGCTCAGTATGGCTACACCTTC. Protein product: CASSPGQGAQYGYTF.

The chain carries TRBV19 and TRBJ2-1; D might be TRBD2 (6 bases). Germline assignment: CDR1 LNHDA and CDR2 SQIVND (reference sequence). The CDR3 sequence is 13 residues long. Trimming shortened V by 5 bases and J by 4 bases, and 9 bases separated the two germline ends. The CDR3 loop reads CASSLGLYNEQFF. In nucleotides, the CDR3 is TGTGCCAGTAGTTTGGGACTTTACAATGAGCAGTTCTTC.

This sequence joins TRBV2 and TRBJ1-1; the D gene is possibly TRBD1 (6 bases). Germline CDR1 is SNHLY and CDR2 is FYNNEI. Trimming removed 7 bases from V and 1 base from J, with 10 bases in between. This CDR3 has 13 amino acids. Here the CDR3 reads CASNYRANTEAFF. The CDR3, as DNA: TGTGCCAGCAATTACAGGGCGAACACTGAAGCTTTCTTT. The variable domain in full, with the rest retrieved from reference TRBV2 and TRBJ1-1, is EPEVTQTPSHQVTQMGQEVILRCVPISNHLYFYWYRQILGQKVEFLVSFYNNEISEKSEIFDDQFSVERPDGSNFTLKIRSTKLEDSAMYFCASNYRANTEAFFGQGTRLTVV.

The chain has TRBV5-6 and TRBJ1-1, with D maybe TRBD1 (6 bases). CDR1 is SGHDT, CDR2 YYEEEE, per germline. V lost 3 bases to trimming and J lost 1 base, with 10 bases between them. The CDR3 is 14 residues long. The CDR3 loop reads CASSWWTANTEAFF. DNA for the CDR3: TGTGCCAGCAGCTGGTGGACAGCGAACACTGAAGCTTTCTTT.

The CDR3 is CASSLGGRRETQYF. In nucleotides, the CDR3 is TGCGCCAGCAGCTTGGGGGGCCGTCGGGAGACCCAGTACTTC. The chain has TRBV5-1 and TRBJ2-5; possibly TRBD1 for D (5 bases). This CDR3 is built from 14 residues. V shed 0 bases and J shed 5 bases, with 11 bases lying between them. The germline V gene has CDR1 SGHRS and CDR2 YFSETQ.

This chain links TRBV6-5 with TRBJ2-1; TRBD1 matches at 8 bases. The CDR3 loop spans 13 amino acids. Per the germline V gene, CDR1 is MNHEY and CDR2 is SVGAGI. After removal of 6 bases from V and 4 bases from J, the junction contained 2 bases not matched to a gene. The CDR3 here is CASSYRGYNEQFF. Here the CDR3 DNA reads TGTGCCAGCAGCTACAGGGGGTACAATGAGCAGTTCTTC.

This chain joins TRBV7-9 and TRBJ1-3; D is possibly TRBD1 (5 bases). Trimming removed 5 bases from V and 4 bases from J, with 18 bases in between. This CDR3 spans 16 amino acids. Germline assignment: CDR1 SEHNR and CDR2 FQNEAQ (reference sequence). The CDR3, as DNA: TGTGCCAGCAGCCCATGGGGGGGAAACTACGGAAACACCATATATTTT. Amino acid sequence: CASSPWGGNYGNTIYF.

This clone was recorded only once. The genes are TRBV19 and TRBJ2-1, with 7 bases lining up with TRBD1. V lost 7 bases to trimming and J lost 4 bases; unmatched junction nucleotides: 10. The CDR3 runs to 15 residues. Germline V gene lookup returns CDR1 LNHDA and CDR2 SQIVND (reference sequence). Here the CDR3 reads CASNSLDRIYNEQFF. CDR3 sequence (DNA): TGTGCCAGTAATTCTCTGGACAGGATTTACAATGAGCAGTTCTTC.

This sequence joins TRBV18 and TRBJ1-2, with a weak D call TRBD1 (5 bases). Germline V gene lookup returns CDR1 KGHSH and CDR2 LQKENI. The V and J ends lost 3 bases and 0 bases respectively, with 14 bases between them. The length of the CDR3 is 16 residues. CDR3 loop: CASSPQGPPPNYGYTF. The DNA of the CDR3 is TGTGCCAGCTCACCTCAGGGCCCTCCTCCTAACTATGGCTACACCTTC.

In its sample, this clone was seen once. The chain joins TRBV6-1 to TRBJ2-5, with D perhaps TRBD2 (6 bases). Germline CDR1 and CDR2: MNHNS and SASEGT. This CDR3 has 15 amino acids. The V gene lost 5 bases and the J gene lost 2 bases, with 15 bases spanning the gap. CDR3 in DNA: TGTGCCAGCAGTACCGGGGGTCGGTGGCAAGAGACCCAGTACTTC. Translating gives CASSTGGRWQETQYF.

The V gene is TRBV2, the J gene TRBJ1-1; the D is unclear. The CDR3 is 15 residues long. The ends were cut back, 8 bases at V and 4 bases at J, with 20 bases in the middle. Germline V gene lookup returns CDR1 SNHLY and CDR2 FYNNEI. CDR3 protein: CASSRAADKGTEAFF. The CDR3 DNA sequence: TGTGCCAGCTCCCGTGCGGCAGATAAAGGCACTGAAGCTTTCTTT.

V is TRBV11-1 and J is TRBJ1-2; the D gene is possibly TRBD1 (5 bases). The CDR3 has 14 residues. V was shortened by 1 base and J by 8 bases, with 14 bases between the two germline ends. Looked up from germline, CDR1 is SGHAT and CDR2 is FQDESV (reference sequence). Written as DNA, the CDR3 is TGTGCCAGCAGCTTAGGTGTGGCGGGGACCGGCTACACCTTC. Translation gives CASSLGVAGTGYTF. Full variable domain (outside the CDR3, taken from reference TRBV11-1 and TRBJ1-2): EAEVAQSPRYKITEKSQAVAFWCDPISGHATLYWYRQILGQGPELLVQFQDESVVDDSQLPKDRFSAERLKGVDSTLKIQPAELGDSAMYLCASSLGVAGTGYTFGSGTRLTVV.

There are a few counts of this clone. The chain carries TRBV9 and TRBJ2-7, with 7 bases fitting TRBD1. Germline-derived CDR1 and CDR2 are SGDLS and YYNGEE. The length of the CDR3 is 14 residues. J was trimmed by 6 bases and V by 0 bases; bases with no gene match: 6. The DNA of the CDR3 is TGTGCCAGCAGCGTAGATCACAGGGGAAGCGAGCAGTACTTC. This encodes CASSVDHRGSEQYF.

The V gene is TRBV12-3 or TRBV12-4, the J gene TRBJ1-1, with a possible D match to TRBD1 (5 bases). V was clipped by 10 bases and J by 5 bases, with 14 bases between them. The CDR3 is 12 amino acids. This CDR3 is CAIGWGGTEAFF. CDR3 sequence (DNA): TGTGCCATCGGCTGGGGGGGAACTGAAGCTTTCTTT.

The V and J genes are TRBV7-5 and TRBJ2-2; TRBD1 is taken as the D call from the table, unchecked against the DNA. TRBV7-5 counts as a pseudogene. The CDR3 sequence is 12 residues long. This CDR3 reads CAYRGQAGELFF. In nucleotides, the CDR3 is TGTGCCTACAGGGGGCAAGCCGGGGAGCTGTTTTTT.

V gene TRBV20-1 combines with J gene TRBJ1-1, with TRBD1 as a possible D gene (6 bases). The CDR3 is made up of 11 amino acids. Looked up from germline, CDR1 is DFQATT and CDR2 is SNEGSKA (reference sequence). CDR3 DNA sequence: TGCAGGGCAGGGGTCAACACTGAAGCTTTCTTT. It yields the protein CRAGVNTEAFF.

Remarks on this clone: Additional DNA sequences in this sample encode the identical CDR3. The gene calls are TRBV18 and TRBJ1-4; D unclear. V was shortened by 0 bases and J by 3 bases, with 5 bases between the two germline ends. The germline V gene has CDR1 KGHSH and CDR2 LQKENI. The CDR3 spans 14 residues. The CDR3 here is CASSPPGANEKLFF. The CDR3 region has the DNA TGTGCCAGCTCACCACCGGGAGCTAATGAAAAACTGTTTTTT. The full variable domain, rest sourced from reference TRBV18 and TRBJ1-4, is NAGVMQNPRHLVRRRGQEARLRCSPMKGHSHVYWYRQLPEEGLKFMVYLQKENIIDESGMPKERFSAEFPKEGPSILRIQQVVRGDSAAYFCASSPPGANEKLFFGSGTQLSVL.

In DNA form, the CDR3 reads TGTGCCAGCAGAAGGGACAGGGTGGTCGGCTACACCTTC. It yields the protein CASRRDRVVGYTF. The genes are TRBV6-5 and TRBJ1-2; 9 nucleotides line up with TRBD1. The CDR3 sequence is 13 residues long. Germline V CDR1 and CDR2: MNHEY, SVGAGI. V was clipped by 6 bases and J by 8 bases; unmatched bases: 7.

The rearrangement joins TRBV5-1 to TRBJ1-3; TRBD1 agrees at 7 bases. CDR1 is SGHRS and CDR2 is YFSETQ in the germline V gene. V shed 3 bases, J shed 4 bases, and the junction held 13 bases outside the gene matches. This CDR3 has 17 amino acids. This CDR3 reads CASSSGGGGSYGNTIYF. In nucleotides, the CDR3 is TGCGCCAGCAGCTCTGGAGGGGGCGGAAGTTACGGAAACACCATATATTTT.

The rearrangement joins TRBV29-1 to TRBJ1-5, with D unclear. This CDR3 region has 12 residues. V was pared by 4 bases and J by 0 bases, with 4 bases between. Germline CDR1 SQVTM, CDR2 ANQGSEA. The CDR3 DNA sequence: TGCAGCGTTGTGGATAGCAATCAGCCCCAGCATTTT. Translating it yields CSVVDSNQPQHF.

V and J are TRBV7-9 and TRBJ2-3; 9 nucleotides line up with TRBD1. The junction had 9 bases not matched to a gene; V was cut back by 5 bases and J by 3 bases. The CDR3 runs 16 residues. CDR1 is SEHNR and CDR2 is FQNEAQ in the germline V gene (reference sequence). The CDR3 coding sequence is TGTGCCAGCAGCACCCACAGGGGGCTCGGGACAGATACGCAGTATTTT. This translates into CASSTHRGLGTDTQYF.

This clone was found once. The chain couples TRBV2 to TRBJ2-3, with a tentative D call TRBD1 (5 bases). CDR1 is SNHLY, CDR2 FYNNEI, per germline. The CDR3 has 14 residues. Trimming cost V 6 bases and J 2 bases, with 12 bases left between them. CDR3 loop: CASRPDIFTDTQYF. CDR3 sequence (DNA): TGTGCCAGCAGACCGGACATCTTCACAGATACGCAGTATTTT. Full variable domain (rest looked up from reference TRBV2 and TRBJ2-3): EPEVTQTPSHQVTQMGQEVILRCVPISNHLYFYWYRQILGQKVEFLVSFYNNEISEKSEIFDDQFSVERPDGSNFTLKIRSTKLEDSAMYFCASRPDIFTDTQYFGPGTRLTVL.

V and J are TRBV3-1 (or the pseudogene TRBV3-2) and TRBJ2-1, with 10 bases identical to TRBD2. This CDR3 comprises 13 residues. Germline values: CDR1 LGHDT, CDR2 YNNKEL (reference sequence). V shed 1 base and J 14 bases; nucleotides not matched to a gene: 5. CDR3 sequence reads: CASSQVSGGAKFF. The CDR3 region has the DNA TGTGCCAGCAGCCAAGTCAGCGGGGGGGCTAAGTTCTTC.

The chain couples TRBV30 to TRBJ1-2; D uncertain. V gave up 4 bases and J gave up 3 bases, with 3 bases separating them. The CDR3 consists of 10 residues. CDR1 and CDR2 (germline): GTSNPN, SVGIG (reference sequence). The CDR3 loop is CAWMDYGYTF. CDR3 sequence (DNA): TGTGCCTGGATGGACTATGGCTACACCTTC.

This clone has just one count. The V gene is TRBV5-5, the J gene TRBJ1-2; D is uncertain. Trimming pared 5 bases from V and 7 bases from J, leaving 15 bases between. The CDR3 loop spans 13 amino acids. Per germline, CDR1 SGHKS and CDR2 YYEKEE (reference sequence). The chain's CDR3 is CASSYGEGGGYTF. CDR3 coding DNA: TGTGCCAGCAGTTATGGGGAGGGTGGTGGCTACACCTTC.